This passage covers 4 T cell receptor beta chains from one sample sequenced in a study of blood T cell repertoires in COVID-19. TCRdb's table, derived via immunoSEQ multiplex PCR, lists solely in-frame clones and lacks some. In the table there are fewer than 350,000 clones, 70% to 90% of which are singletons. The sequencing input was PBMCs or T cells enriched from blood (not recorded which). These receptors were obtained from a middle-aged woman who had recovered from COVID-19.

This clone was seen more than once but under ten times. This chain links TRBV11-2 with TRBJ1-4; no definite D call. The CDR3 runs to 14 residues. The V and J ends lost 5 bases and 8 bases respectively, with 15 bases between them. The V gene's germline CDR1 is SGHAT and CDR2 FQNNGV. The chain's CDR3 is CASSPVSGGEKLFF. In nucleotides, the CDR3 is TGTGCCAGCAGCCCCGTCAGTGGTGGCGAAAAACTGTTTTTT. Drawing the rest from reference TRBV11-2 and TRBJ1-4, the complete variable domain is EAGVAQSPRYKIIEKRQSVAFWCNPISGHATLYWYQQILGQGPKLLIQFQNNGVVDDSQLPKDRFSAERLKGVDSTLKIQPAKLEDSAVYLCASSPVSGGEKLFFGSGTQLSVL.

The V gene is TRBV27, the J gene TRBJ2-3; 10 bases are a match to TRBD1. J gave up 5 bases and V 2 bases, and 7 bases lay outside the gene matches. CDR1 is MNHEY, CDR2 SMNVEV, per germline (reference sequence). This CDR3 region has 16 residues. The CDR3 reads CASSLKRQGAKDTQYF. In DNA form, the CDR3 reads TGTGCCAGCAGTTTAAAGAGACAGGGGGCAAAAGATACGCAGTATTTT.

The chain joins TRBV30 to TRBJ1-1, with no clear D. Germline V lookup: CDR1 GTSNPN, CDR2 SVGIG (reference sequence). V gave up 0 bases and J gave up 2 bases, with 10 bases separating them. The CDR3 is made up of 14 amino acids. Written as DNA, the CDR3 is TGTGCCTGGAGTGTATCTGTATCCAACACTGAAGCTTTCTTT. The encoded protein is CAWSVSVSNTEAFF.

The V and J genes are TRBV24-1 and TRBJ2-5; maybe TRBD2 (6 bases). CDR1 is KGHDR and CDR2 is SFDVKD in the germline V gene. V gave up 4 bases and J gave up 1 base, with 15 bases separating them. The CDR3 loop spans 16 amino acids. CDR3 in amino acids: CATSDPGSGFQETQYF. The CDR3 nucleotides read TGTGCCACCAGTGACCCGGGTAGCGGATTCCAAGAGACCCAGTACTTC.